This is a list of T cell receptor beta chains from one sample in a study of beta chain features in type 1 diabetes. Using immunoSEQ multiplex PCR, the repertoire was profiled, and TCRdb retains in-frame clones only, with some absent. The sample holds 200,000 to 250,000 clones, approximately 11% seen once. Sample: central memory CD4+ T cells from blood. These receptors came from a man aged 18 to 35 in good health. CDR3s include the opening cysteine and the closing phenylalanine or tryptophan. D genes are given only for firm matches. Clone size, where shown, is once, few, many, or a class for clones that have expanded.

>TRBV7-9|few|TRBJ1-6|TRBD1
CASSPWTGGNSPLHF
TGTGCCAGCAGCCCCTGGACAGGCGGTAATTCACCCCTCCACTTT
>TRBV25-1|NA|TRBJ2-7|NA
CASSDNRDGAYEQYF
TGTGCCAGCAGTGATAATCGGGACGGAGCCTACGAGCAGTACTTC
>TRBV30|NA|TRBJ1-4|NA
CAWSVKSAGKGMVMFF
TGTGCCTGGAGTGTAAAGTCGGCAGGGAAGGGGATGGTAATGTTTTTT
>TRBV19|NA|TRBJ2-3|TRBD1
CASSIRTGFTDTQYF
TGTGCCAGTAGTATCCGGACAGGGTTCACAGATACGCAGTATTTT
>TRBV9|NA|TRBJ2-2|TRBD1
CASSATGGLIGELFF
TGTGCCAGCAGCGCGACAGGGGGTCTCATCGGGGAGCTGTTTTTT
>TRBV30|many|TRBJ2-1|TRBD1
CAWSPDRGYNEQFF
TGTGCCTGGAGTCCGGACAGGGGATACAATGAGCAGTTCTTC
>TRBV6-6|few|TRBJ1-2|TRBD1
CASTWDRGYTF
TGTGCCAGCACTTGGGACAGAGGCTACACCTTC
>TRBV29-1|NA|TRBJ2-2|NA
CSVEVLSTGELFF
TGCAGCGTTGAGGTCCTAAGCACCGGGGAGCTGTTTTTT
>TRBV5-6|many|TRBJ1-5|NA
CASSLGQTNQPQHF
TGTGCCAGCAGCTTGGGACAGACAAATCAGCCCCAGCATTTT
>TRBV19|NA|TRBJ2-5|TRBD1
CASSIDRDRGLETQYF
TGTGCCAGTAGTATAGATCGGGACAGGGGTTTGGAGACCCAGTACTTC
>TRBV19|NA|TRBJ1-4|NA
CASNRQVGEKLFF
TGTGCCAGTAACCGGCAGGTGGGAGAAAAACTGTTTTTT
>TRBV5-4|NA|TRBJ1-1|TRBD1
CASSTQGVGTEAFF
TGTGCCAGCAGCACACAGGGGGTGGGGACTGAAGCTTTCTTT
>TRBV30|NA|TRBJ1-1|NA
CAWSNYWDTEAFF
TGTGCCTGGAGTAATTACTGGGACACTGAAGCTTTCTTT
>TRBV7-8|many|TRBJ2-1|NA
CASSLGGLDNEQFF
TGTGCCAGCAGCTTAGGCGGCTTGGACAATGAGCAGTTCTTC
>TRBV27|NA|TRBJ1-5|TRBD1
CASSWTQGQSNQPQHF
TGTGCCAGCAGTTGGACACAGGGGCAGAGCAATCAGCCCCAGCATTTT
>TRBV7-9|few|TRBJ2-1|TRBD2
CASSLGGSPYNEQFF
TGTGCCAGCAGCTTAGGCGGGAGCCCCTACAATGAGCAGTTCTTC
>TRBV12-5|few|TRBJ2-1|TRBD2
CASGPGLASDEQFF
TGTGCTAGTGGTCCGGGACTAGCGTCGGATGAGCAGTTCTTC
>TRBV2|many|TRBJ2-1|NA
CASGQSSSYNEQFF
TGTGCCAGCGGTCAGTCGAGCTCCTACAATGAGCAGTTCTTC
>TRBV30|NA|TRBJ1-2|NA
CAWSVLEPGSYGYTF
TGTGCCTGGAGTGTACTCGAGCCAGGATCGTATGGCTACACCTTC
>TRBV30|NA|TRBJ2-7|NA
CAWSGQRSEQYF
TGTGCCTGGAGCGGGCAGCGAAGCGAGCAGTACTTC
>TRBV11-2|NA|TRBJ2-7|NA
CASSLDGPAYEQYF
TGTGCCAGCAGCTTAGATGGCCCAGCCTACGAGCAGTACTTC
>TRBV29-1|few|TRBJ1-1|NA
CSVAVDRRTEAFF
TGCAGCGTGGCGGTTGACAGGAGGACTGAAGCTTTCTTT
>TRBV7-2|few|TRBJ2-1|NA
CASSRDRLGEQFF
TGTGCCAGCAGCAGAGACAGGTTAGGTGAGCAGTTCTTC
>TRBV7-2|few|TRBJ2-1|NA
CANTDHLNEQFF
TGTGCCAACACAGACCATCTTAATGAGCAGTTCTTC
>TRBV5-1|few|TRBJ2-1|NA
CASSPEGELSYNEQFF
TGCGCCAGCAGCCCGGAAGGGGAACTCTCCTACAATGAGCAGTTCTTC
>TRBV7-9|few|TRBJ2-1|TRBD2
CASSPGLAGYNEQFF
TGTGCCAGCAGCCCGGGACTAGCGGGATACAATGAGCAGTTCTTC
>TRBV28|NA|TRBJ1-2|NA
CASSLLRMDGYTF
TGTGCCAGCAGTTTATTACGAATGGATGGCTACACCTTC
>TRBV5-1|NA|TRBJ2-1|NA
CASRRDGENNEQFF
TGCGCCAGCAGAAGGGACGGAGAGAACAATGAGCAGTTCTTC
>TRBV16|NA|TRBJ1-2|NA
CASSQSTEAYGYTF
TGTGCCAGCAGCCAATCGACGGAAGCTTATGGCTACACCTTC
>TRBV4-1|NA|TRBJ2-2|TRBD2
CASSQVAGSANTGELFF
TGCGCCAGCAGCCAGGTAGCGGGAAGCGCGAACACCGGGGAGCTGTTTTTT
>TRBV19|few|TRBJ2-5|NA
CASSMYKETQYF
TGTGCCAGTAGTATGTACAAAGAGACCCAGTACTTC
>TRBV7-9|few|TRBJ1-2|NA
CASSRTAYGYTF
TGTGCCAGCAGCCGGACAGCCTATGGCTACACCTTC
>TRBV30|few|TRBJ2-4|NA
CAWSGPQGIIIAKNIQYF
TGTGCCTGGAGTGGCCCACAGGGAATTATTATAGCCAAAAACATTCAGTACTTC
>TRBV5-6|few|TRBJ2-7|NA
CASSLDPSRALYEQYF
TGTGCCAGCAGCTTGGATCCATCCAGGGCCCTCTACGAGCAGTACTTC
>TRBV18|many|TRBJ2-7|NA
CASSSNRAYEQYF
TGTGCCAGCTCATCTAACAGAGCCTACGAGCAGTACTTC
>TRBV28|NA|TRBJ2-5|NA
CASSSSGDGQETQYF
TGTGCCAGCAGTTCCTCCGGGGATGGCCAAGAGACCCAGTACTTC
>TRBV27|few|TRBJ1-4|TRBD1
CASRSDRAWGKLFF
TGTGCCAGCAGATCAGACAGGGCATGGGGAAAACTGTTTTTT
>TRBV5-1|few|TRBJ1-1|NA
CASSLGQFNTEAFF
TGCGCCAGCAGCTTGGGACAGTTTAACACTGAAGCTTTCTTT
>TRBV10-3|NA|TRBJ2-4|TRBD1
CAIGGTENIQYF
TGTGCCATCGGTGGGACAGAAAACATTCAGTACTTC
>TRBV11-1|few|TRBJ2-1|TRBD1
CASSLARGLARNEQFF
TGTGCCAGCAGCTTAGCCAGGGGGCTGGCTAGGAATGAGCAGTTCTTC
>TRBV11-2|NA|TRBJ2-5|TRBD2
CASSLASGTQETQYF
TGTGCCAGCAGCTTAGCAAGCGGGACTCAAGAGACCCAGTACTTC